This TCR beta chain was identified in a study of T-cell memory formation after mild COVID-19. Employing constant-segment primers, 5'RACE generated TCR alpha and TCR beta cDNA libraries bearing sample barcodes and UMIs. TCRdb itself ran the 5' RACE reads through MiXCR, one entry per CDR3 protein. This table has about 560,000 distinct CDR3 sequences, 15% to 20% appearing once. A note on this clonotype: Its antigen is not known.

CDR3 size: 15 residues. Trimming shortened V by 4 bases and J by 6 bases, and 18 bases separated the two germline ends. Germline CDR1 and CDR2: SGHTA and FQGTGA. Points from the study as a whole: That cross-reactive memory joined was suggested by some responding clones appearing in pre-infection memory. There was a balanced CD4/CD8 profile in clones contracting day 15 to 85, and later expanders leaned CD4+.

The sequence derives from an adult woman who had mild COVID-19 (a few samples of this study predate the infection). Cell type and time point are not known. The chain has TRBV7-3 and TRBJ1-1; the D gene is possibly TRBD1 (6 bases). Input material: PBMCs or a T cell subset sorted from them (not recorded which). CDR3 sequence: CASSSRPGDVAEAFF. CDR3 bases: TGTGCCAGCAGCTCCCGGCCAGGGGATGTCGCTGAAGCTTTCTTT.